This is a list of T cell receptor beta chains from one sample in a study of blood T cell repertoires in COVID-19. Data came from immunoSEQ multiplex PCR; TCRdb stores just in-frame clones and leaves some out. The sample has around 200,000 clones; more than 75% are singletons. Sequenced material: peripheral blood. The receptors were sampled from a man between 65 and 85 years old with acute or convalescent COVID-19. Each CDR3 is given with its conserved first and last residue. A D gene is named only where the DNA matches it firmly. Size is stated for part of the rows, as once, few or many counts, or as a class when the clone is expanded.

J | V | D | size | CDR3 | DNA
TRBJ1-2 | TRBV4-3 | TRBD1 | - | CASRQQGEDGYTF | TGCGCCAGCAGACAACAGGGGGAGGATGGCTACACCTTC
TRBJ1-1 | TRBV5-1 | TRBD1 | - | CASSSKYRGTGEAFF | TGCGCCAGCAGCTCGAAATACAGGGGGACGGGTGAAGCTTTCTTT
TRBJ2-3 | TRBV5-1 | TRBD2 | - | CASSSLAGGDTQYF | TGCGCCAGCAGCTCACTAGCGGGCGGGGATACGCAGTATTTT
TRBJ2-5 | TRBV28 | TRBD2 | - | CASSFEAGAVGETQYF | TGTGCCAGCAGTTTCGAAGCGGGGGCGGTGGGAGAGACCCAGTACTTC
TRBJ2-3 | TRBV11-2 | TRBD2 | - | CASSPQYPGLADLTDTQYF | TGTGCCAGCAGCCCACAGTATCCAGGACTAGCGGACCTCACAGATACGCAGTATTTT
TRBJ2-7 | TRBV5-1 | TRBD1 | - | CASTQWDSSYEQYF | TGCGCCAGCACCCAGTGGGACAGCTCCTACGAGCAGTACTTC
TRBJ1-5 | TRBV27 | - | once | CASSLNGDGPQHF | TGTGCCAGCAGTTTAAACGGGGATGGGCCCCAGCATTTT
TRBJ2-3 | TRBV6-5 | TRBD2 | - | CASSYEAGGPSDTQYF | TGTGCCAGCAGTTACGAAGCGGGAGGGCCCTCGGATACGCAGTATTTT
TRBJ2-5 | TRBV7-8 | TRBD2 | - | CASSPRGAGGGETQYF | TGTGCCAGCAGCCCGAGGGGCGCGGGAGGGGGAGAGACCCAGTACTTC
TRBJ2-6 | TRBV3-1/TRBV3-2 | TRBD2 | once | CASSLGRLGANVLTF | TGTGCCAGCAGCCTCGGGAGGTTGGGAGCCAACGTCCTGACTTTC
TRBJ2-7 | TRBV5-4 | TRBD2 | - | CASSTATVAGGLYEQYF | TGTGCCAGCAGTACCGCTACGGTAGCGGGAGGGCTTTACGAGCAGTACTTC
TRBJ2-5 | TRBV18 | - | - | CASSNAERTQYF | TGTGCCAGCTCAAATGCAGAAAGGACCCAGTACTTC
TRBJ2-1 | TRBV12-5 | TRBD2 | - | CASGLGLAGGEQFF | TGTGCTAGTGGTTTGGGACTAGCGGGAGGGGAGCAGTTCTTC
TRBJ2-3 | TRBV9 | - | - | CASSASGGPTDTQYF | TGTGCCAGCAGCGCGAGCGGAGGGCCGACGGATACGCAGTATTTT
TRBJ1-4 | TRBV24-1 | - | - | CATATGGTNEKLFF | TGTGCCACAGCGACGGGGGGAACTAATGAAAAACTGTTTTTT
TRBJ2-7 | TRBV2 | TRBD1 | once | CASRQGIYEQYF | TGTGCCAGCAGACAGGGGATCTACGAGCAGTACTTC
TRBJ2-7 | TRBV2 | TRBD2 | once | CASSRLSRFFGGVGYEQYF | TGTGCCAGCAGCCGCCTTTCCCGATTCTTTGGGGGGGTCGGCTACGAGCAGTACTTC
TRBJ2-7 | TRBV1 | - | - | CTSSRGLAAPYEQYF | TGTACCAGCAGCCGAGGACTAGCGGCACCCTACGAGCAGTACTTC
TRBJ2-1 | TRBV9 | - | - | CASSISSQYNEQFF | TGTGCCAGCAGCATTTCTTCACAGTACAATGAGCAGTTCTTC
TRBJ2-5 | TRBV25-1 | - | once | CASRDPPGLGWGTQYF | TGTGCCAGCAGGGATCCTCCGGGACTTGGCTGGGGGACCCAGTACTTC
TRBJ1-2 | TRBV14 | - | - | CASSQWGGASRAQGYTF | TGTGCCAGCAGCCAATGGGGAGGGGCCTCTCGCGCCCAGGGCTACACCTTC
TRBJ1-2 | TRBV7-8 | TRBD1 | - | CASSLGRGRGYGYTF | TGTGCCAGCAGCTTAGGCAGGGGGCGCGGCTATGGCTACACCTTC
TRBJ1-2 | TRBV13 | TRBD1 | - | CASSSEGQDYGYTF | TGTGCCAGCAGCTCCGAGGGACAGGACTATGGCTACACCTTC
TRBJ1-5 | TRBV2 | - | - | CASTKGGAGQPQHF | TGTGCCAGCACTAAAGGGGGGGCGGGTCAGCCCCAGCATTTT
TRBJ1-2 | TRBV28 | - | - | CASTRKPNYGYTF | TGTGCCAGCACCAGAAAACCTAACTATGGCTACACCTTC
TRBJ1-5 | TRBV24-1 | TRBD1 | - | CATSDSAGTENQPQHF | TGTGCCACCAGTGATTCCGCCGGGACAGAAAATCAGCCCCAGCATTTT
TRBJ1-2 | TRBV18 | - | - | CASSPPVGGPTF | TGTGCCAGCTCACCACCGGTCGGGGGGCCCACCTTC
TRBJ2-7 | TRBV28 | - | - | CASSTDGSSYEQYF | TGTGCCAGCAGTACGGACGGGAGCTCCTACGAGCAGTACTTC
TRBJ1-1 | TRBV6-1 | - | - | CASSGQDGGRVNTEAFF | TGTGCCAGCAGTGGTCAGGACGGGGGGAGAGTGAACACTGAAGCTTTCTTT
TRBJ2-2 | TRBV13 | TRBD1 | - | CASSPHRGRDTGELFF | TGTGCCAGCAGCCCTCACAGGGGGCGGGACACCGGGGAGCTGTTTTTT
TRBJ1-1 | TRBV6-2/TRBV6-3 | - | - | CASSYSGGSTEAFF | TGTGCCAGCAGTTACTCTGGGGGGAGCACTGAAGCTTTCTTT
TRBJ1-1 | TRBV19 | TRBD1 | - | CASSIQVTGITEAFF | TGTGCCAGTAGTATCCAGGTGACAGGGATAACTGAAGCTTTCTTT
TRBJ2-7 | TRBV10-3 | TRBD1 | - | CAISEPLGWTGMNF | TGTGCCATCAGTGAGCCACTAGGGTGGACAGGGATGAACTTC
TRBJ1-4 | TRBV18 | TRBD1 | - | CASSPPGQGGEKLFF | TGTGCCAGCTCACCCCCCGGACAGGGGGGGGAAAAACTGTTTTTT